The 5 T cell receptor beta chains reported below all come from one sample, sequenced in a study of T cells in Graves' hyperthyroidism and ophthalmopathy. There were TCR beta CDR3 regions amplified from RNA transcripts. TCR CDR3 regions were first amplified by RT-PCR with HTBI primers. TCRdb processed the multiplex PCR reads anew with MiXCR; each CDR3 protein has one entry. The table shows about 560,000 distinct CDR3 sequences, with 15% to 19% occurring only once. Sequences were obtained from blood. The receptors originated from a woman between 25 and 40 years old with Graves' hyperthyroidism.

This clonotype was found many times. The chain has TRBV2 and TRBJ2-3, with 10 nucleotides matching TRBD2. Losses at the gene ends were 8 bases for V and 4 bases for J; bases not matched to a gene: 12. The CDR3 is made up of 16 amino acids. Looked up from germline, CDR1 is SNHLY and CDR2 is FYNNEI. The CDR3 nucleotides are TGTGCCAGCGGGCGTCGGGCTAGCGGGAGTTCAGATACGCAGTATTTT. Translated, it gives CASGRRASGSSDTQYF. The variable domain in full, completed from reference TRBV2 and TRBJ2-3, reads EPEVTQTPSHQVTQMGQEVILRCVPISNHLYFYWYRQILGQKVEFLVSFYNNEISEKSEIFDDQFSVERPDGSNFTLKIRSTKLEDSAMYFCASGRRASGSSDTQYFGPGTRLTVL.

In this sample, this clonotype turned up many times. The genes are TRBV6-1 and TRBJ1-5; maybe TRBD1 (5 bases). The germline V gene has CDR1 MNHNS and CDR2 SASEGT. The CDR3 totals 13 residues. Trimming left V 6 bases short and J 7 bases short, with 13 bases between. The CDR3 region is CASSRTFGQPQHF. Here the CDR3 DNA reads TGTGCCAGCAGCCGGACATTCGGGCAGCCCCAGCATTTT.

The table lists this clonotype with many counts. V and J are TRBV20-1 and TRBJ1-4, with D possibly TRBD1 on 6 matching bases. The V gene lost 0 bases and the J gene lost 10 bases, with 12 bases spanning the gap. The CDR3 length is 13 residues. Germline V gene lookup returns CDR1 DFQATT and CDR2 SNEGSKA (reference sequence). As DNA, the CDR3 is TGCAGTGCTAGAGATCTAGGGGGGGGAAAACTGTTTTTT. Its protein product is CSARDLGGGKLFF.

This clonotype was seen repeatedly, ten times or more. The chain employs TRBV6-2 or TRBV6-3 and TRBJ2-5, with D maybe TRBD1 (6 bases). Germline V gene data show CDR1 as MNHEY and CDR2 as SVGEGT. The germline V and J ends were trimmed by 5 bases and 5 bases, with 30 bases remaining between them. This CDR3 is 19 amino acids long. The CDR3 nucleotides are TGTGCCAGCAGTCGTCAAAACCGGGACATCTGGATAAGTGTTGAGACCCAGTACTTC. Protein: CASSRQNRDIWISVETQYF.

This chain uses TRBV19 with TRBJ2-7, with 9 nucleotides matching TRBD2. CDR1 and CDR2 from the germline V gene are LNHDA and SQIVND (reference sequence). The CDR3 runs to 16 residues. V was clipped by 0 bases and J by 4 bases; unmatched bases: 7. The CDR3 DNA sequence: TGTGCCAGTAGTATAGAAGGGATTAGCGGGAGATACGAGCAGTACTTC. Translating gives CASSIEGISGRYEQYF. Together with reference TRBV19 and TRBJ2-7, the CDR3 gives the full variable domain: DGGITQSPKYLFRKEGQNVTLSCEQNLNHDAMYWYRQDPGQGLRLIYYSQIVNDFQKGDIAEGYSVSREKKESFPLTVTSAQKNPTAFYLCASSIEGISGRYEQYFGPGTRLTVT.